These 17 T cell receptor beta chains originate from one sample sequenced in a study of response to subunit inactivated influenza vaccine. TCRdb re-called the RT-PCR reads through MiXCR, storing one row per CDR3 protein. The repertoire holds around 500,000 distinct CDR3 sequences, roughly 9.8% seen once, with about an eighth in the top ten. The specimen was PBMCs from blood, collected roughly 47 days after vaccination. The origin of the receptors is a man aged 50-60 years who received an inactivated influenza vaccine.

This clonotype came up a few times. V usage is TRBV2 and J usage is TRBJ1-1; D unresolved. With 1 base removed from V and 0 bases from J, the gap between germline ends came to 6 bases. CDR1 and CDR2 (germline): SNHLY, FYNNEI. This CDR3 has 14 residues. The CDR3 bases are TGTGCCAGCAGTGAAGGACGGATGAACACTGAAGCTTTCTTT. Translated, it gives CASSEGRMNTEAFF.

Only a few counts were recorded for this clonotype. The chain uses TRBV20-1 and TRBJ2-7; 8 positions match TRBD2. The CDR3 has 15 amino acids. The germline CDR1 and CDR2 sequences are DFQATT and SNEGSKA (reference sequence). V trimming: 6 bases; J trimming: 3 bases; junction bases outside the gene matches: 13. The CDR3 nucleotides read TGCAGTGCCGCGGCACTAGCGGTTCCCAGCTACGAGCAGTACTTC. Translated: CSAAALAVPSYEQYF.

There are a few counts of this clonotype. V and J are TRBV7-6 and TRBJ1-3; weak D call: TRBD1 (6 bases). CDR3 size: 13 residues. Trimming took off 6 bases at V and 4 bases at J, with 10 bases between the two ends. Germline-derived CDR1 and CDR2 are SGHVS and FNYEAQ. The CDR3 is CASRGGAGNTIYF. The CDR3 region has the DNA TGTGCCAGCAGAGGGGGGGCCGGAAACACCATATATTTT.

This clonotype was observed a handful of times. The V gene is TRBV11-2, the J gene TRBJ2-7; a possible D gene is TRBD2 (5 bases). Trimming removed 2 bases from V and 4 bases from J, with 18 bases in between. The germline V gene has CDR1 SGHAT and CDR2 FQNNGV. This CDR3 comprises 16 residues. CDR3 region: CASSLKRDTAFYEQYF. The CDR3 DNA follows: TGTGCCAGCAGCTTAAAGAGGGATACCGCGTTTTACGAGCAGTACTTC.

This chain uses TRBV4-3 with TRBJ2-2; no firm D call. The germline gives CDR1 LGHNA, CDR2 YSLEER. V lost 4 bases, J lost 1 base, and 19 bases lay in between. The CDR3 is 18 amino acids. The DNA for the CDR3 is TGCGCCAGCAGCCCAAGAGATTGGACGGACGAGAACACCGGGGAGCTGTTTTTT. Translated: CASSPRDWTDENTGELFF.

This clonotype was counted many times. The CDR3 loop reads CASSVGGRGSGNTIYF. As DNA, the CDR3 is TGTGCCAGCAGCGTAGGTGGAAGGGGCTCTGGAAACACCATATATTTT. This sequence joins TRBV9 and TRBJ1-3; possibly TRBD1 for D (5 bases). The CDR3 length is 16 residues. V dropped 0 bases and J dropped 0 bases, with 10 bases sitting between them. The V gene's germline CDR1 is SGDLS and CDR2 YYNGEE.

The chain is built from TRBV7-2 and TRBJ1-6; tentative D call: TRBD1 (5 bases). V lost 1 base and J 6 bases, leaving 10 bases between the germline ends. The CDR3 is made up of 15 amino acids. Germline V gene lookup returns CDR1 SGHTA and CDR2 FQGNSA. The CDR3 sequence: CASSLGGRVNSPLHF. For the CDR3, the DNA is TGTGCCAGCAGCTTAGGAGGCAGGGTTAATTCACCCCTCCACTTT.

This clonotype turned up a few times. The chain uses TRBV5-1 and TRBJ1-2; TRBD1 matches at 7 bases. The V and J ends lost 4 bases and 2 bases, in that order; junction bases with no gene match: 5. Germline-derived CDR1 and CDR2 are SGHRS and YFSETQ. The CDR3 totals 14 residues. The chain's CDR3 is CASSPRDSNYGYTF. As DNA, the CDR3 is TGCGCCAGCAGCCCTAGGGACAGCAACTATGGCTACACCTTC.

This clonotype was found a few times. This sequence joins TRBV5-1 and TRBJ2-3, with D possibly called TRBD1 or TRBD2 (5 bases each). Deletions cut 4 bases from V and 5 bases from J, with 17 bases between. Germline V gene data show CDR1 as SGHRS and CDR2 as YFSETQ. The CDR3 runs 15 residues. CDR3 sequence (DNA): TGCGCCAGCAGCGGGGGTAACTCCGGAGGAGATACGCAGTATTTT. It specifies CASSGGNSGGDTQYF.

CDR3 loop: CASSPTGWDGYTF. CDR3 nucleotides: TGTGCCAGCAGCCCAACAGGCTGGGATGGCTACACCTTC. V and J are TRBV6-1 and TRBJ1-2, with D perhaps matching TRBD1 (5 bases). Germline assignment: CDR1 MNHNS and CDR2 SASEGT. V was trimmed by 6 bases and J by 6 bases, leaving 14 bases between them. This CDR3 has 13 residues.

This clonotype was observed a few times. The chain couples TRBV3-1 to TRBJ2-1, with D uncertain. Trimming shortened V by 1 base and J by 9 bases, and 4 bases separated the two germline ends. Per the germline V gene, CDR1 is LGHDT and CDR2 is YNNKEL (reference sequence). This CDR3 comprises 11 residues. The CDR3 here is CASSQAGEQFF. CDR3 coding DNA: TGTGCCAGCAGCCAAGCGGGTGAGCAGTTCTTC.

V and J are TRBV7-2 and TRBJ2-3; 7 positions agree with TRBD1. The CDR3 loop spans 15 amino acids. V lost 5 bases and J lost 0; bases outside the gene matches: 5. Germline V gene sequence: CDR1 SGHTA, CDR2 FQGNSA. The CDR3 reads CASSPWDSSTDTQYF. CDR3 in DNA: TGTGCCAGCAGCCCTTGGGACAGTAGCACAGATACGCAGTATTTT.

The chain is built from TRBV5-1 and TRBJ2-3, with D maybe TRBD2 (5 bases). This CDR3 spans 15 amino acids. The V gene lost 3 bases and the J gene lost 0 bases, with 11 bases spanning the gap. CDR1 and CDR2 from the germline V gene are SGHRS and YFSETQ. CDR3 loop: CASSSDSSSTDTQYF. DNA for the CDR3: TGCGCCAGCAGCTCGGACTCCTCTAGCACAGATACGCAGTATTTT.

This clonotype was detected a few times. The chain links TRBV20-1 to TRBJ2-2; D ambiguous. V lost 0 bases to trimming and J lost 6 bases, with 17 bases between them. The germline V gene has CDR1 DFQATT and CDR2 SNEGSKA (reference sequence). The CDR3 is made up of 16 amino acids. CDR3 sequence (DNA): TGCAGTGCTAGAGATTTACGAGACCAAGGATCCGGGGAGCTGTTTTTT. It codes for CSARDLRDQGSGELFF.

There are a few counts of this clonotype. J is TRBJ2-2 and V is TRBV10-3; tentatively, D is TRBD1 (6 bases). The CDR3 has 16 amino acids. Germline assignment: CDR1 ENHRY and CDR2 SYGVKD. The V gene lost 4 bases and the J gene lost 4 bases, with 16 bases spanning the gap. The CDR3 sequence is CAISGPWGQGTGELFF. As DNA, the CDR3 is TGTGCCATCAGTGGCCCTTGGGGGCAAGGCACCGGGGAGCTGTTTTTT.

The chain links TRBV29-1 to TRBJ2-1; 9 bases fit TRBD2. This CDR3 contains 14 residues. Germline CDR1 is SQVTM and CDR2 is ANQGSEA. V lost 3 bases to trimming and J lost 7 bases; unmatched junction nucleotides: 7. The CDR3 here is CSVDGGGAQNEQFF. DNA for the CDR3: TGCAGCGTTGACGGCGGGGGGGCACAAAATGAGCAGTTCTTC.

This clonotype has a handful of counts. V is TRBV5-1 and J is TRBJ2-7; TRBD2 is a possible D gene (5 bases). Trimming cost V 4 bases and J 0 bases, with 17 bases left between them. Germline V gene data show CDR1 as SGHRS and CDR2 as YFSETQ. The CDR3 length is 16 residues. DNA of the CDR3: TGCGCCAGCAGCGCCGGGCCCCACGGGGTCTCCTACGAGCAGTACTTC. As protein: CASSAGPHGVSYEQYF.